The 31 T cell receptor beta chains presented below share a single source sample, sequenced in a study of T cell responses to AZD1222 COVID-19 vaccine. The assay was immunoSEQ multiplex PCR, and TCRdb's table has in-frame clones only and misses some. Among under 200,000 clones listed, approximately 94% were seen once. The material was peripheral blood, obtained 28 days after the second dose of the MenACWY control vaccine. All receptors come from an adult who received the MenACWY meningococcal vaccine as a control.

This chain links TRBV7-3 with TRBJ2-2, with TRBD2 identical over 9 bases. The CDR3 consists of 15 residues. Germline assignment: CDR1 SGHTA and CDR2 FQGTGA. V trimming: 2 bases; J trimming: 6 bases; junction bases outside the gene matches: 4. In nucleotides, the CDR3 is TGTGCCAGCAGCTTAGTGGGACTAGCATCCGGGGAGCTGTTTTTT. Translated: CASSLVGLASGELFF.

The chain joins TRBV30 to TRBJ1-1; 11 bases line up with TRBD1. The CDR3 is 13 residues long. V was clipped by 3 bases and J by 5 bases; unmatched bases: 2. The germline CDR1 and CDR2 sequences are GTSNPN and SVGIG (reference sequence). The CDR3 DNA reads TGTGCCTGGAGGCGGGACAGGGGGACTGAAGCTTTCTTT. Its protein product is CAWRRDRGTEAFF.

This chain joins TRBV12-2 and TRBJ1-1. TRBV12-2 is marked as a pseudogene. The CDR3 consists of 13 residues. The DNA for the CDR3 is TGTGCAAGTCGCGCCGGACGGAGGAATGAAGCTTTCTTT. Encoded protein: CASRAGRRNEAFF.

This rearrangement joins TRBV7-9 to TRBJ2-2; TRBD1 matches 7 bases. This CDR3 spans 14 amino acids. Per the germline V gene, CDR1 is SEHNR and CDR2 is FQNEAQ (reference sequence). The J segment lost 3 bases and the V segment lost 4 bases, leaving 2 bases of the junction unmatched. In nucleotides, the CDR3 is TGTGCCAGCAGCTCCGACAGGGACACCGGGGAGCTGTTTTTT. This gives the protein CASSSDRDTGELFF.

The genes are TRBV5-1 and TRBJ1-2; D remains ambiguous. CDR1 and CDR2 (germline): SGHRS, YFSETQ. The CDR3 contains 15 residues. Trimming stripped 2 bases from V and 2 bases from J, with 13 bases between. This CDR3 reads CASSFTPTANYGYTF. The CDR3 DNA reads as TGCGCCAGCAGCTTTACCCCGACGGCAAACTATGGCTACACCTTC.

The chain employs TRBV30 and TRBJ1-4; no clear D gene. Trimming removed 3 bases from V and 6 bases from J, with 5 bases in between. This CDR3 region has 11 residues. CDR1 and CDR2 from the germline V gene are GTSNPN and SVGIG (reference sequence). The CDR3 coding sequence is TGTGCCTGGAGGGACCATGAAAAACTGTTTTTT. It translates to CAWRDHEKLFF.

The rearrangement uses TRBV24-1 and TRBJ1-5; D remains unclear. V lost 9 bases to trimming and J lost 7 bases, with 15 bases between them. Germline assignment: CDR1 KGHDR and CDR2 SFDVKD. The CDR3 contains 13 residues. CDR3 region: CATARGSEQPQHF. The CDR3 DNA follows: TGTGCCACCGCCAGAGGATCGGAACAGCCCCAGCATTTT.

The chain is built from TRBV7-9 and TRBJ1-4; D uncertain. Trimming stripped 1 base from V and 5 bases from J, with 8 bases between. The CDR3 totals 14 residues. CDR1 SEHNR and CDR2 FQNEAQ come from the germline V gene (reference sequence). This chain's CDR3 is CASSLGQSNEKLFF. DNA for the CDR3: TGTGCCAGCAGCTTAGGGCAGTCGAATGAAAAACTGTTTTTT.

CDR3 sequence (DNA): TGTGCCAGCAGCGGAGGGACCTCATACACTGAAGCTTTCTTT. This encodes CASSGGTSYTEAFF. The chain uses TRBV9 and TRBJ1-1, with TRBD1 as a possible D gene (5 bases). Germline loops: CDR1 SGDLS, CDR2 YYNGEE. This CDR3 is built from 14 residues. The ends were cut back, 3 bases at V and 3 bases at J, with 12 bases in the middle.

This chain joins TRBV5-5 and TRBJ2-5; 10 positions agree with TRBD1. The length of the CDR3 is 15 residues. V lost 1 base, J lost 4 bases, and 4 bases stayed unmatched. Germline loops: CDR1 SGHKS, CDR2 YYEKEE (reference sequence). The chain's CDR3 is CASSLRQGALETQYF. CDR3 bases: TGTGCCAGCAGCTTGCGACAGGGGGCATTAGAGACCCAGTACTTC.

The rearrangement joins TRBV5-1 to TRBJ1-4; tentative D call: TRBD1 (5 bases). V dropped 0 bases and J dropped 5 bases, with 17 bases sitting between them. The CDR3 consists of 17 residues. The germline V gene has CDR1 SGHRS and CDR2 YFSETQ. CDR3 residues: CASSLAVGESGNEKLFF. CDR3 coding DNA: TGCGCCAGCAGCTTGGCAGTAGGGGAATCGGGGAATGAAAAACTGTTTTTT. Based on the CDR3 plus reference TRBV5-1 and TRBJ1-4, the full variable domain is KAGVTQTPRYLIKTRGQQVTLSCSPISGHRSVSWYQQTPGQGLQFLFEYFSETQRNKGNFPGRFSGRQFSNSRSEMNVSTLELGDSALYLCASSLAVGESGNEKLFFGSGTQLSVL.

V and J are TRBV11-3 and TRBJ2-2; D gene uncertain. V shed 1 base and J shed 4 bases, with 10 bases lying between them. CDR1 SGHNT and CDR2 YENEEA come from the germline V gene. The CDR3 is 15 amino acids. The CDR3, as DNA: TGTGCCAGCAGCTTAGTTACACAACCCACCGGGGAGCTGTTTTTT. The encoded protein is CASSLVTQPTGELFF.

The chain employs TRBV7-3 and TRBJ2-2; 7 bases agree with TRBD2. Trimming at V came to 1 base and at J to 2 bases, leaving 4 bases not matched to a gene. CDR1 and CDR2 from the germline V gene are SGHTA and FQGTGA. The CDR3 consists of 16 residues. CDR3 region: CASSLSGGANTGELFF. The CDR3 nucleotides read TGTGCCAGCAGCTTAAGCGGGGGAGCCAACACCGGGGAGCTGTTTTTT.

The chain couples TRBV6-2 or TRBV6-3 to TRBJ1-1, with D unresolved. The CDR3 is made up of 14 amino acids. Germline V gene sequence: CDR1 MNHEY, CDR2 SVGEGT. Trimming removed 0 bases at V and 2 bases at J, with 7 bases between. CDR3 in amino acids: CASSYSMINTEAFF. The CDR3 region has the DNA TGTGCCAGCAGTTACTCGATGATTAACACTGAAGCTTTCTTT.

CDR3 in amino acids: CASSLAGITYDLNTEAFF. CDR3 sequence (DNA): TGTGCCAGCAGTTTGGCCGGGATTACTTACGATTTGAACACTGAAGCTTTCTTT. The V call is TRBV27, the J call TRBJ1-1; D gene uncertain. V lost 3 bases and J 0 bases, leaving 20 bases between the germline ends. The germline CDR1 and CDR2 sequences are MNHEY and SMNVEV (reference sequence). This CDR3 comprises 18 residues.

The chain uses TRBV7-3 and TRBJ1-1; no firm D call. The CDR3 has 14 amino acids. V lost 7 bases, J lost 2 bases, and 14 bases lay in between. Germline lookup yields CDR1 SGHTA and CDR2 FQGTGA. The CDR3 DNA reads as TGTGCCAGCACCCTCGGGAACGCAAACACTGAAGCTTTCTTT. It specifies CASTLGNANTEAFF.

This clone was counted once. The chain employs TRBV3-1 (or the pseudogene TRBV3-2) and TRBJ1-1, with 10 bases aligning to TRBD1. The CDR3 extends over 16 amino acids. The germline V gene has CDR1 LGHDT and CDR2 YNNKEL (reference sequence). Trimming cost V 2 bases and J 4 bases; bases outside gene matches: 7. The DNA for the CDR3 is TGTGCCAGCAGCCAACGGACAGGGGGTGGTGGCACTGAAGCTTTCTTT. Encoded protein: CASSQRTGGGGTEAFF.

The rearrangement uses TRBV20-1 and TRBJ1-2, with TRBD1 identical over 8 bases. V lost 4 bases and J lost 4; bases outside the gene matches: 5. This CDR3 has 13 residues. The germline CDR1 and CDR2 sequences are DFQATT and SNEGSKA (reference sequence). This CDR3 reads CSAIDRGIYGYTF. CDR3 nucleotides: TGCAGTGCTATTGACAGGGGAATCTATGGCTACACCTTC.

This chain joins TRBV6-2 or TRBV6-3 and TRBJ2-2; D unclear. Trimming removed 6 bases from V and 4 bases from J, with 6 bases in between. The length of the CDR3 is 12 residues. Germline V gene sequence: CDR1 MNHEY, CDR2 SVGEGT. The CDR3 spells CASSLTTGELFF. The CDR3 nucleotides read TGTGCCAGCAGCTTAACCACCGGGGAGCTGTTTTTT.

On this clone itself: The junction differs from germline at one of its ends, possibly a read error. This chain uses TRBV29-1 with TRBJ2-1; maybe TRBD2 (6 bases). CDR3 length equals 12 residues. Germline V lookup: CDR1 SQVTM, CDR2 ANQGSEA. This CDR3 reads CSVFSAGKAPLF. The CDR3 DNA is TGCAGCGTTTTCTCCGCGGGGAAGGCCCCTCTCTTC.

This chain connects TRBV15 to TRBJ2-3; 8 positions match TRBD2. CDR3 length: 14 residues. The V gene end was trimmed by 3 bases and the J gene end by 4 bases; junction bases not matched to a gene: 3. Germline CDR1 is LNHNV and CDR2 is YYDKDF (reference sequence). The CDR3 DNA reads TGTGCCACCAGCAGCTTCGGGGGGGCAGATACGCAGTATTTT. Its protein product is CATSSFGGADTQYF.

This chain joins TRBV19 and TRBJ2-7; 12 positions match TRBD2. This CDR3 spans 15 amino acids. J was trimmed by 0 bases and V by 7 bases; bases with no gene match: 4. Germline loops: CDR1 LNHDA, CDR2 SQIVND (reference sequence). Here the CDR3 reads CASTQLAGGSYEQYF. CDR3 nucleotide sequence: TGTGCCAGTACCCAACTAGCGGGAGGCTCCTACGAGCAGTACTTC.

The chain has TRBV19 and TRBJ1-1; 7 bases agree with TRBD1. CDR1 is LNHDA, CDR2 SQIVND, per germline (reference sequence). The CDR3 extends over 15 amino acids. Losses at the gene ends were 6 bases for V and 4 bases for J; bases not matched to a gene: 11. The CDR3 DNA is TGTGCCAGTAGGCCTTGGACAGGAGGATCCACTGAAGCTTTCTTT. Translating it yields CASRPWTGGSTEAFF.

CDR3 nucleotides: TGTGCCAGCAGCCCAGGACTAGCGCATAGCTCCTACGAGCAGTACTTC. It translates to CASSPGLAHSSYEQYF. This chain connects TRBV27 to TRBJ2-7; 9 positions match TRBD2. Losses at the gene ends were 6 bases for V and 0 bases for J; bases not matched to a gene: 9. The CDR3 totals 16 residues. CDR1 MNHEY and CDR2 SMNVEV come from the germline V gene (reference sequence).

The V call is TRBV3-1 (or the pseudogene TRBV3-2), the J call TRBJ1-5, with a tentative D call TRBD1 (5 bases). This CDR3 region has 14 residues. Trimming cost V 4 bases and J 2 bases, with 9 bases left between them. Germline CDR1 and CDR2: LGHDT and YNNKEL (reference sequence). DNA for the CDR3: TGTGCCAGCAGCCGGGACGGGGGCAATCAGCCCCAGCATTTT. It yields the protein CASSRDGGNQPQHF.

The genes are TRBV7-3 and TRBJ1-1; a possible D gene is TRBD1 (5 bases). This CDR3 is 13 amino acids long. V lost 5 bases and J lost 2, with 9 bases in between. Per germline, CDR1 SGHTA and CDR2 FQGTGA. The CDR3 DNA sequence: TGTGCCAGCAGCCTTGGGACTAACACTGAAGCTTTCTTT. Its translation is CASSLGTNTEAFF.

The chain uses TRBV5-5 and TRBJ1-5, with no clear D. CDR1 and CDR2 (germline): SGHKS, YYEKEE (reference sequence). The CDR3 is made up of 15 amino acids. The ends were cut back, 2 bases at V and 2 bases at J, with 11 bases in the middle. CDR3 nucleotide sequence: TGTGCCAGCAGCTTTGAGGGTTGGGGCAATCAGCCCCAGCATTTT. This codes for CASSFEGWGNQPQHF.

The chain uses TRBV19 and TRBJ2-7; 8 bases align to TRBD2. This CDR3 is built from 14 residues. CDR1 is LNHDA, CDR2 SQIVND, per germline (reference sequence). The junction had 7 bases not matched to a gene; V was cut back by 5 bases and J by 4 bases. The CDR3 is CASSPGTRGYEQYF. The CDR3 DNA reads TGTGCCAGTAGTCCCGGGACTAGAGGATACGAGCAGTACTTC.

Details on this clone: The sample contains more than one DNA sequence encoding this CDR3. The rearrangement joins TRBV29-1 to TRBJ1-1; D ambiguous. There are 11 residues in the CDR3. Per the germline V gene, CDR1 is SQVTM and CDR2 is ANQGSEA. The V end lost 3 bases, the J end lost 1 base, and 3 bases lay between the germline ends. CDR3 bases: TGCAGCGTTGAGGGGAACACTGAAGCTTTCTTT. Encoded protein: CSVEGNTEAFF.

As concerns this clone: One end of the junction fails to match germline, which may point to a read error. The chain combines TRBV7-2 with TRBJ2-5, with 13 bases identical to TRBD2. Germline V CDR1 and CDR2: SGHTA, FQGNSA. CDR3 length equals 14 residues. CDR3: CASSPGLAGEAQYF. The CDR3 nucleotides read TGTGCCAGCAGCCCCGGACTAGCGGGAGAGGCCCAGTACTTC.

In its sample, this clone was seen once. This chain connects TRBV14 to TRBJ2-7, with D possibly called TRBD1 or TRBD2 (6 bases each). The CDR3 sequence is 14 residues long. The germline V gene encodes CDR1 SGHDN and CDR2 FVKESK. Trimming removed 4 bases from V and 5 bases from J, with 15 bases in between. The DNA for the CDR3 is TGTGCCAGCAGCCTGCAAGGGGGGCTGAACGAGCAGTACTTC. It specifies CASSLQGGLNEQYF.